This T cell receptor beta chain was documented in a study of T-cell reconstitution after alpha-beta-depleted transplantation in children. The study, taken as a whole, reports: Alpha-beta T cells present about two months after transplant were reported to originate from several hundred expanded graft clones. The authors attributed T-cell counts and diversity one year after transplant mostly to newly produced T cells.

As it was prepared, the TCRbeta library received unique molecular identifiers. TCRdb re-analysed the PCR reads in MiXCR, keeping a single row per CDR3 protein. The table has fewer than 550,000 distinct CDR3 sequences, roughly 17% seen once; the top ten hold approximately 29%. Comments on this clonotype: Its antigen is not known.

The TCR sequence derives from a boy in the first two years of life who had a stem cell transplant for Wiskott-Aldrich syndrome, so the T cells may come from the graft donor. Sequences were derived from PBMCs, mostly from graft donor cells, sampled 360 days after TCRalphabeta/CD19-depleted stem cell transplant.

In nucleotides, the CDR3 is TGTGCCAGCAGCCAAGATTCCCCCCGGCCCCCCGGGGAGCTGTTTTTT. Encoded protein: CASSQDSPRPPGELFF. This chain connects TRBV4-2 to TRBJ2-2; D uncertain. Trimming took 0 bases from V and 6 from J, leaving 14 bases between them. This CDR3 is built from 16 residues. CDR1 and CDR2 from the germline V gene are LGHNA and YNFKEQ.